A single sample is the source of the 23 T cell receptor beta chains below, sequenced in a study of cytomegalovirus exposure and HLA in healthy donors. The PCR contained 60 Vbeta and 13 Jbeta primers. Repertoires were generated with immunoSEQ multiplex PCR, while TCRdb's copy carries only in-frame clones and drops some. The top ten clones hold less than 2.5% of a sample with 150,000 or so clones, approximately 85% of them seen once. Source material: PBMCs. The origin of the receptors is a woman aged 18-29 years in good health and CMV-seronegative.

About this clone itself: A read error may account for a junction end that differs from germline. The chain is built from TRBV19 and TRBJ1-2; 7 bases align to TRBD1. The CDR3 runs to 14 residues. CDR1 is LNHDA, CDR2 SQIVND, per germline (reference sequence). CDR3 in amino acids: CTSTPDRLNYGYTF. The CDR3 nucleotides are TGTACCAGTACCCCGGACAGGCTTAACTATGGCTACACCTTC.

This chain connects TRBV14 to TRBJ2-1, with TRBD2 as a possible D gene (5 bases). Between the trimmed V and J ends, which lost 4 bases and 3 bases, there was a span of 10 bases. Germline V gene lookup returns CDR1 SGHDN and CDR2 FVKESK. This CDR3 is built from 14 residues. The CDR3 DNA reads TGTGCCAGCAGCCTTGGGAGTAACTACAATGAGCAGTTCTTC. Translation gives CASSLGSNYNEQFF.

The CDR3 protein is CPMPRGQPQHF. The CDR3, as DNA: TGCCCCATGCCCAGGGGGCAGCCCCAGCATTTT. This sequence joins TRBV23-1 and TRBJ1-5; TRBD1 matches at 7 bases. TRBV23-1 is designated an ORF whose function remains uncertain. This CDR3 is 11 amino acids long.

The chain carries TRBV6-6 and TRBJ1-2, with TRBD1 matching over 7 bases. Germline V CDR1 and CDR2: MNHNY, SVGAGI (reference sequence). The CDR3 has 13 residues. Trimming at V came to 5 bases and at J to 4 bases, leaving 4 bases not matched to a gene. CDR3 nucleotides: TGTGCCAGCAGTAAGGGACAGTCCTATGGCTACACCTTC. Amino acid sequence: CASSKGQSYGYTF.

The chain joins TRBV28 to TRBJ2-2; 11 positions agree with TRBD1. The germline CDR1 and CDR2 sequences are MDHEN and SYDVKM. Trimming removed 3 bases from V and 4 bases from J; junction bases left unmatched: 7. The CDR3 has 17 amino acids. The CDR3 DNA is TGTGCCAGCAGTTTGGGTCCCGGGACAGGGGGCACCGGGGAGCTGTTTTTT. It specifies CASSLGPGTGGTGELFF.

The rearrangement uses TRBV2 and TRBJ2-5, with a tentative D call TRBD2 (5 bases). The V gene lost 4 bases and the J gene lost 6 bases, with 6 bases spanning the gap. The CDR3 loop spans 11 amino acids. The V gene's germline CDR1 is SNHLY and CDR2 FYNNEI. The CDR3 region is CASSGRKTQYF. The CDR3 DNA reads TGTGCCAGCAGTGGGAGGAAGACCCAGTACTTC.

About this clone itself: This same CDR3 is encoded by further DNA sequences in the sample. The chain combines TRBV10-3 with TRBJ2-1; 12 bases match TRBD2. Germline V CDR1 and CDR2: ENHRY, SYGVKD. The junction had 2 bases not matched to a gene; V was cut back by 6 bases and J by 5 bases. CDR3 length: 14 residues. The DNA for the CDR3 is TGTGCCATCAGACGGACTAGCGGGGACAATGAGCAGTTCTTC. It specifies CAIRRTSGDNEQFF.

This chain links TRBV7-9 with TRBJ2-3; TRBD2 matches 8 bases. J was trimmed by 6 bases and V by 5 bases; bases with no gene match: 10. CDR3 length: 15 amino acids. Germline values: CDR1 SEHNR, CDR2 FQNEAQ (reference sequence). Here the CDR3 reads CASSGGGAGVDTQYF. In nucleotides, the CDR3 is TGTGCCAGCAGCGGGGGGGGAGCGGGAGTTGATACGCAGTATTTT.

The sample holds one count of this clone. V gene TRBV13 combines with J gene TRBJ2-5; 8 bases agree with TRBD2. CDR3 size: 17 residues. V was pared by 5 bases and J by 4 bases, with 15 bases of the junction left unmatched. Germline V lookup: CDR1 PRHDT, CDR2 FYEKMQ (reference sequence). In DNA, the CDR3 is TGTGCCAGCAGCACCGGACTAGCCCTACGAGGGCTAGAGACCCAGTACTTC. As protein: CASSTGLALRGLETQYF.

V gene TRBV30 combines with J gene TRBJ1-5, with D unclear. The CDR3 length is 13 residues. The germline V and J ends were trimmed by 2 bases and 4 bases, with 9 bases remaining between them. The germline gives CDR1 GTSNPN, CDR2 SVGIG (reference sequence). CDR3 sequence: CAWSPGGNQPQHF. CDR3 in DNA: TGTGCCTGGAGTCCAGGAGGGAATCAGCCCCAGCATTTT.

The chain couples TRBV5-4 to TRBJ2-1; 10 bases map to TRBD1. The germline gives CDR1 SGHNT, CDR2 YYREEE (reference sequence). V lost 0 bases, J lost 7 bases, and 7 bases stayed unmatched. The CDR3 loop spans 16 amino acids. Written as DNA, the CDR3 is TGTGCCAGCAGCTTGGGACAGGGGGCTGGTGGGAATGAGCAGTTCTTC. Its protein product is CASSLGQGAGGNEQFF.

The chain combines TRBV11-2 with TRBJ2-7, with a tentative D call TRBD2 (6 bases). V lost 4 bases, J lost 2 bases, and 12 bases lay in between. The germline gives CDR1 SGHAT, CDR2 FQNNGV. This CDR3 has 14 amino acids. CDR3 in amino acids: CASSSGRGPYEQYF. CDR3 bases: TGTGCCAGCAGCTCCGGGCGGGGACCCTACGAGCAGTACTTC.

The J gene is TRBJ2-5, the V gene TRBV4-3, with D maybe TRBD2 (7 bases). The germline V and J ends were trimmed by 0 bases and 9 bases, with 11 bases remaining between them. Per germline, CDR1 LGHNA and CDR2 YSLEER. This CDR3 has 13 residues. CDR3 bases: TGCGCCAGCAGCCAAGACAAGGGGGGGGCCCAGTACTTC. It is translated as CASSQDKGGAQYF.

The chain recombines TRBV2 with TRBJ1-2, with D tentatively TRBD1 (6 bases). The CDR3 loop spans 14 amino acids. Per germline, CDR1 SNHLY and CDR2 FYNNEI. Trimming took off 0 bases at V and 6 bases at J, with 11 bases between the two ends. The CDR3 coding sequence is TGTGCCAGCAGTGAAGCGAGGCAGGGGAATGGCTACACCTTC. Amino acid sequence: CASSEARQGNGYTF.

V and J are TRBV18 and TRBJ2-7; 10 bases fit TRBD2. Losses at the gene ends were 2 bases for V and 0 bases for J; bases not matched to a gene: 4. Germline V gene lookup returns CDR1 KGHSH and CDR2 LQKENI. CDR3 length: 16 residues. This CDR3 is CASSPKLAGDSYEQYF. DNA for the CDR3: TGTGCCAGCTCACCAAAGCTAGCGGGAGACTCCTACGAGCAGTACTTC.

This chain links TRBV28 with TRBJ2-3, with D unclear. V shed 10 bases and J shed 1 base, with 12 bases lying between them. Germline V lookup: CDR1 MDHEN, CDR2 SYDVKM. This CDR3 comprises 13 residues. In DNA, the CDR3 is TGTGCCACACACACCTTACGCACAGATACGCAGTATTTT. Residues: CATHTLRTDTQYF.

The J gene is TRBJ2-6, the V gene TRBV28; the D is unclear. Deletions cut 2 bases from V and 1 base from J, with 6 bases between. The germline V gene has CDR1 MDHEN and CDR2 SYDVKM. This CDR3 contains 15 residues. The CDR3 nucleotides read TGTGCCAGCAGTTTACCTAGTTCTGGGGCCAACGTCCTGACTTTC. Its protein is CASSLPSSGANVLTF.

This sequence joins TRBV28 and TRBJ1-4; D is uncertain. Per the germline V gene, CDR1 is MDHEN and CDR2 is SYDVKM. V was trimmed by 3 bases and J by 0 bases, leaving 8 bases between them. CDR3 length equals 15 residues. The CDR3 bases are TGTGCCAGCAGTTTGGGCTTATCAACTAATGAAAAACTGTTTTTT. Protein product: CASSLGLSTNEKLFF.

The CDR3 is CASHKTAQDTGELFF. DNA of the CDR3: TGCGCCAGCCACAAGACAGCGCAAGACACCGGGGAGCTGTTTTTT. The rearrangement uses TRBV5-1 and TRBJ2-2; tentatively, D is TRBD1 (5 bases). Trimming left V 7 bases short and J 3 bases short, with 16 bases between. Germline V gene lookup returns CDR1 SGHRS and CDR2 YFSETQ. The CDR3 contains 15 residues.

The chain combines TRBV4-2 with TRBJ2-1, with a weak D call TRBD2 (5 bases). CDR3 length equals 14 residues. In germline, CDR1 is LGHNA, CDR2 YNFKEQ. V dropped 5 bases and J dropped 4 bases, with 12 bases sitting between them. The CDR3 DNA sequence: TGTGCCAGCAGCACGGGAATGCTTTACAATGAGCAGTTCTTC. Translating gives CASSTGMLYNEQFF.

The CDR3 region has the DNA TGCACCGGGGGGGGGCTGGGGAACACTGAAGCTTTCTTT. It is translated as CTGGGLGNTEAFF. The V gene is TRBV29-1, the J gene TRBJ1-1; perhaps TRBD1 as D (6 bases). CDR1 and CDR2 (germline): SQVTM, ANQGSEA. The CDR3 extends over 13 amino acids.

Written as DNA, the CDR3 is TGTGCCAGCAGTTATACAGGGGACTATGGCTACACCTTC. Translating it yields CASSYTGDYGYTF. This sequence joins TRBV28 and TRBJ1-2, with 7 bases aligning to TRBD1. The CDR3 extends over 13 amino acids. V trimming: 4 bases; J trimming: 3 bases; junction bases outside the gene matches: 2. Germline-derived CDR1 and CDR2 are MDHEN and SYDVKM.

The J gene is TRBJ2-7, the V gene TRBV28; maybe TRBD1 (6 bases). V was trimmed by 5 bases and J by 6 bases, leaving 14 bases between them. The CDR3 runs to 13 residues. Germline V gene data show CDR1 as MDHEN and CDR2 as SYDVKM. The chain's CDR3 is CASSNTRGSEQYF. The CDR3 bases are TGTGCCAGCAGTAACACCAGGGGAAGCGAGCAGTACTTC.